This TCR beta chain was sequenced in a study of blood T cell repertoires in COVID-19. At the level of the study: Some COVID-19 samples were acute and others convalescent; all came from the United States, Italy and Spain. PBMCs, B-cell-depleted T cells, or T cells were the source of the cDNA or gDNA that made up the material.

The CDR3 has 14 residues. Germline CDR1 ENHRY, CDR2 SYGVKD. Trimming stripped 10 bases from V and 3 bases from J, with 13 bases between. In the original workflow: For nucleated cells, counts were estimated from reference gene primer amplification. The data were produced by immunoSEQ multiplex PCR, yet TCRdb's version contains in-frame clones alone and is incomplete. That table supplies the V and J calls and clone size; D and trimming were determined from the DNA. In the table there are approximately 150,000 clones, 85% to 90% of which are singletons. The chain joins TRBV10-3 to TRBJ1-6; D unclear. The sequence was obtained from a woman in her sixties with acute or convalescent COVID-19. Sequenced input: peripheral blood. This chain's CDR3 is CATEPSDYNSPLHF. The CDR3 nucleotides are TGTGCCACCGAGCCCAGCGACTATAATTCACCCCTCCACTTT.